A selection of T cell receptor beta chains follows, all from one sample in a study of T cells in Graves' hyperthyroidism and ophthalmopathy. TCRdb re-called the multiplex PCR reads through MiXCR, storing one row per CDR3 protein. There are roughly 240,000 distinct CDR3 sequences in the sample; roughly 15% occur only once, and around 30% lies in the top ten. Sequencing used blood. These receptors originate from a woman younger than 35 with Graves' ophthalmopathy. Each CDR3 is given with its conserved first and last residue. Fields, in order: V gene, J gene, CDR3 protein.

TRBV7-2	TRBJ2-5	CASSSGTGELETQYF
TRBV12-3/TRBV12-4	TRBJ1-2	CASSLPGTELTNYGYTF
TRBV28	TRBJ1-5	CASSQDRGTGSAPQHF
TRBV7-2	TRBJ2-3	CASSTLGGVDTQYF
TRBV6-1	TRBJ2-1	CASSSPGGVSNEQFF
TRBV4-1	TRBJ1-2	CASSQEEARTNYGYTF
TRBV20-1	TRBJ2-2	CSARLAGKGGELFF
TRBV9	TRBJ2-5	CASSVAGNPETQYF
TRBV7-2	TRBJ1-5	CASSLTGNNQPQHF
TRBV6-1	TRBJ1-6	CASSESMGNSPLHF
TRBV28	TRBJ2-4	CASSPGQEGIQYF
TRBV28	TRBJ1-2	CASSHLNMDRNYGYTF
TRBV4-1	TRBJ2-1	CASSQVGLRDNEQFF
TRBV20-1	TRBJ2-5	CSASGQGFQETQYF
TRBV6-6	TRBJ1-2	CASSYSGTGEGGYTF
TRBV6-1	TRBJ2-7	CASSQSGGEQYF
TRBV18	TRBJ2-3	CASSPRGGGAGTDTQYF
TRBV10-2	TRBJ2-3	CASSEWGVGLAGDKADTQYF
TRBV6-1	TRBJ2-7	CASSEDGAHYEQYF
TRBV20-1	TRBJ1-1	CSARDIPEAFF
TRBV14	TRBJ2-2	CASSQLSRANTGELFF
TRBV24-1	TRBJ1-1	CATRQGAWTEAFF
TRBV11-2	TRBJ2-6	CASSLKVSWDRATGANVLTF
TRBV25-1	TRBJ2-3	CASSGRTSGRVTDTQYF
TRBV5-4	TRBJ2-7	CASSLKVSSYEQYF
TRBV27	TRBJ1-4	CASSLLGFATNEKLFF
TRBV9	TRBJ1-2	CASSVALGNYGYTF
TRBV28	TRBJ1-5	CASSSRPPGQVHVSQPQHF
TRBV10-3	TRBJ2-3	CAISAGGSGSTDTQYF
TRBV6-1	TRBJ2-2	CASSLGTPGTGELFF
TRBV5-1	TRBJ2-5	CASTLGAVGETQYF
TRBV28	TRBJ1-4	CASSPSTGNEKLFF
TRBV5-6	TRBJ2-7	CASRAPGRAYEQYF
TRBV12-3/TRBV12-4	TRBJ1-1	CASSPTDSVMNTEAFF
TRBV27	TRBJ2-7	CASSLLLAGGGPAEQYF
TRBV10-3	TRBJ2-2	CAISPGPQRQQNTGELFF